This T cell receptor beta chain was recovered during a study of shared clonotypes between healthy human individuals. Study-level findings and limits: Having only a few donors restricted how much genetic and exposure-history diversity was captured.

There were only Caucasian adults among the donors, and all lived in Nashville, Tennessee. The study ran the assay at deep level. Data came from immunoSEQ multiplex PCR; TCRdb stores just in-frame clones and leaves some out. The data show more than 500,000 clones, around 96% seen once. CDR1 GTSNPN and CDR2 SVGIG come from the germline V gene (reference sequence). The CDR3 consists of 14 residues. V was clipped by 2 bases and J by 5 bases, with 16 bases between them. With respect to this clone: Its antigen is as yet unknown.

The sequence came from a woman younger than 45 in good health. The sequencing sample was made of naive CD4+ T cells sorted from blood. Stated subset: CD45RA+ positively selected. The J gene is TRBJ2-7, the V gene TRBV30; D is tentatively TRBD1 or TRBD2 (5 bases each). In nucleotides, the CDR3 is TGTGCCTGGAGTAGGGCAGGGCTAGCCCACGAGCAGTACTTC. Its protein product is CAWSRAGLAHEQYF.